This T cell receptor beta chain was identified during a study of blood T cells in healthy people across ages. This clonotype has only a few counts. The antigen is not known. This may be a read error: a much more frequent sequence differs by one nucleotide. Study findings and constraints: Diversity figures derived from one million T cells were judged to underestimate the true value.

V lost 0 bases and J 3 bases, leaving 9 bases between the germline ends. This CDR3 is built from 15 residues. Germline CDR1 and CDR2: SGHTA and FQGTGA. Primers used in a second PCR of roughly 6 to 11 cycles were a sample-barcoded 5' primer and a J-beta primer mix. Via MiXCR, TCRdb re-called the 5' RACE reads, giving one row per CDR3 protein. The sample comprises 1.5 million to 2 million distinct CDR3 sequences, 28% of which are singletons, and less than 9.5% rests with the top ten. The sequenced material came from blood. V usage is TRBV7-3 and J usage is TRBJ2-4; D may be TRBD2 (6 bases). This receptor was obtained from a woman aged 25 to 39 in good health. The CDR3 loop is CASSLTGGVKNIQYF. CDR3 nucleotide sequence: TGTGCCAGCAGCTTAACCGGGGGAGTCAAAAACATTCAGTACTTC.